The sample holds a few counts of the clone carrying this T cell receptor beta chain. An equimolar mix of two oligonucleotides served as the beta constant-region primer for TRBC1 and TRBC2. Each CDR3 protein gets one entry after TCRdb re-called the UMI-ligation and nested PCR reads with MiXCR. The sample shows 130,000 to 150,000 distinct CDR3 sequences, over 15% of them seen only once. This entry comes from a study of naive and memory T cell subsets. Germline V gives CDR1 SGDLS, CDR2 YYNGEE. This CDR3 is built from 14 residues. V dropped 0 bases and J dropped 1 base, with 7 bases sitting between them. This receptor was obtained from a human donor in good health. V gene TRBV9 combines with J gene TRBJ2-5; D call uncertain. Sequenced input: naive CD4+ T cells from blood. The CDR3 reads CASSVDSSQETQYF. The DNA of the CDR3 is TGTGCCAGCAGCGTAGACTCGTCCCAAGAGACCCAGTACTTC.